The 10 T cell receptor beta chains in this list originate from one sample, sequenced in a study of shared clonotypes between healthy human individuals (dated by TCRdb to the early 2020s). Libraries were built with the immunoSEQ multiplex PCR assay. Here the immuneACCESS table is served through TCRdb, limited to in-frame sequences with V and J called. Missing clones are a known gap in these copies; in checked studies unresolved V genes cover under half, and the rest lacks a known reason. A total of fewer than 2.5 million clones appear in this sample, roughly 93% of them only once. The ten biggest clones cover 0.36% of the sample. The sequenced material came from naive CD4+ T cells from PBMCs. Explained via the paper, the cell subset or site label denotes: CD45RA+ positively selected. These receptors originate from a man aged 18 to 35 in good health. Some clones in this sample may be carry-over from other donors' samples.

The chain combines TRBV5-1 with TRBJ2-1; 8 nucleotides agree with TRBD2. The germline CDR1 and CDR2 sequences are SGHRS and YFSETQ. The junction had 5 bases not matched to a gene; V was cut back by 1 base and J by 2 bases. The CDR3 loop spans 16 amino acids. DNA for the CDR3: TGCGCCAGCAGCTTGCCCGGGGGGGGCACCTACAATGAGCAGTTCTTC. Protein: CASSLPGGGTYNEQFF.

The CDR3, as DNA: TGCGCCAGCAGCTTGGTTGCTAGCGGGCCCGGGGAGCTGTTTTTT. It is translated as CASSLVASGPGELFF. The chain carries TRBV5-1 and TRBJ2-2; 8 bases are shared with TRBD2. The trim removed 0 bases at V and 6 bases at J, leaving 4 bases unmatched. The CDR3 covers 15 residues. Germline CDR1 reads SGHRS; CDR2 reads YFSETQ.

The V call is TRBV5-6, the J call TRBJ2-7; perhaps TRBD2 as D (6 bases). Between the trimmed V and J ends, which lost 3 bases and 4 bases, there was a span of 14 bases. Looked up from germline, CDR1 is SGHDT and CDR2 is YYEEEE. The CDR3 totals 14 residues. The CDR3 bases are TGTGCCAGCAGCTCCCCGGGGGACTGGTACGAGCAGTACTTC. This translates into CASSSPGDWYEQYF.

This clone was seen just once. V usage is TRBV11-2 and J usage is TRBJ1-3; D perhaps matches TRBD1 (5 bases). Germline CDR1 and CDR2: SGHAT and FQNNGV. This CDR3 region has 15 residues. Trimming left V 2 bases short and J 0 bases short, with 8 bases between. CDR3 in amino acids: CASSLLGASGNTIYF. The DNA of the CDR3 is TGTGCCAGCAGCTTACTCGGGGCCTCTGGAAACACCATATATTTT.

In its sample, this clone was seen once. The chain joins TRBV7-6 to TRBJ2-1; tentative D call: TRBD1 (5 bases). The CDR3 runs to 16 residues. Trimming cost V 3 bases and J 0 bases, with 12 bases left between them. Per germline, CDR1 SGHVS and CDR2 FNYEAQ. The CDR3 bases are TGTGCCAGCAGCTTGCAGCAGGGTAGCTCCTACAATGAGCAGTTCTTC. Translation: CASSLQQGSSYNEQFF.

The V gene is TRBV4-1, the J gene TRBJ2-7, with 7 bases aligning to TRBD2. V gave up 1 base and J gave up 3 bases; unmatched junction bases: 12. Germline CDR1 MGHRA, CDR2 YSYEKL. The CDR3 contains 17 residues. CDR3 sequence: CASSQVSLAGTGYEQYF. The CDR3 nucleotides read TGCGCCAGCAGCCAAGTTTCGTTAGCGGGCACCGGCTACGAGCAGTACTTC.

This rearrangement joins TRBV7-2 to TRBJ2-3; D unclear. The germline gives CDR1 SGHTA, CDR2 FQGNSA. V shed 7 bases and J shed 2 bases, with 10 bases lying between them. CDR3 length: 13 amino acids. CDR3 region: CASTVTPTDTQYF. The CDR3 DNA is TGTGCCAGCACCGTTACCCCCACAGATACGCAGTATTTT. Filled out from reference TRBV7-2 and TRBJ2-3, the complete variable domain reads GAGVSQSPSNKVTEKGKDVELRCDPISGHTALYWYRQSLGQGLEFLIYFQGNSAPDKSGLPSDRFSAERTGGSVSTLTIQRTQQEDSAVYLCASTVTPTDTQYFGPGTRLTVL.

The chain uses TRBV29-1 and TRBJ2-1; TRBD1 agrees at 7 bases. Trimming at V came to 7 bases and at J to 5 bases, leaving 8 bases not matched to a gene. CDR1 is SQVTM and CDR2 is ANQGSEA in the germline V gene. This CDR3 comprises 13 residues. CDR3 protein: CSAARDSNNEQFF. Here the CDR3 DNA reads TGCAGCGCCGCCCGGGACAGCAACAATGAGCAGTTCTTC.

CDR3 sequence (DNA): TGTGCCAGCAGTGAATATGGGGAAGGCTACGAGCAGTACTTC. Protein sequence: CASSEYGEGYEQYF. The chain couples TRBV25-1 to TRBJ2-7; no clear D. Per germline, CDR1 MGHDK and CDR2 SYGVNS. Trimming left V 0 bases short and J 3 bases short, with 9 bases between. The CDR3 is made up of 14 amino acids.

V is TRBV6-5 and J is TRBJ2-1, with TRBD1 identical over 8 bases. The CDR3 sequence is 14 residues long. Looked up from germline, CDR1 is MNHEY and CDR2 is SVGAGI. The ends lost 9 bases at V and 0 bases at J; junction bases unmatched: 4. The chain's CDR3 is CASETGGSYNEQFF. In nucleotides, the CDR3 is TGTGCCAGTGAAACAGGGGGCTCCTACAATGAGCAGTTCTTC.